What follows are 5 T cell receptor beta chains derived from one specimen sequenced in a study of regulatory T cells in long-lasting Graves disease. Both iRepertoire HTBI primers and Arm-PCR of CDR3 regions were used to build the TCR beta libraries. From the multiplex PCR reads, TCRdb called clonotypes with MiXCR, one entry per CDR3 protein. This table holds around 400,000 distinct CDR3 sequences, approximately 16% found once. Time point reported: newly diagnosed GD, antithyroid drugs for less than 3 months. RNA from PBMCs was the source of the TCR library. The same data also went into a second study, on T cells in Graves' hyperthyroidism and ophthalmopathy.

The sequencing here drew on peripheral blood mononuclear cells (PBMCs), taken at new diagnosis, from a patient treated with antithyroid drugs. The origin of the receptors is a woman in her forties with Graves disease.

The chain links TRBV7-6 to TRBJ2-5; D not certain. V lost 2 bases and J lost 0, with 10 bases in between. From germline, CDR1 is SGHVS and CDR2 FNYEAQ. The CDR3 is made up of 15 amino acids. This CDR3 reads CASSLRDRYQETQYF. CDR3 DNA sequence: TGTGCCAGCAGCTTAAGAGACCGTTACCAAGAGACCCAGTACTTC.

This clonotype was seen more than once but under ten times. The CDR3 loop is CASRGDRSRETQYF. In nucleotides, the CDR3 is TGTGCCAGCAGGGGGGACAGGTCCCGGGAGACCCAGTACTTC. The chain has TRBV2 and TRBJ2-5, with 8 bases aligning to TRBD1. Germline trimming cut 6 bases from V and 5 bases from J; bases unmatched to any gene: 8. The germline V gene has CDR1 SNHLY and CDR2 FYNNEI. This CDR3 comprises 14 residues. Using reference TRBV2 and TRBJ2-5 for the parts outside the CDR3, the full variable domain is EPEVTQTPSHQVTQMGQEVILRCVPISNHLYFYWYRQILGQKVEFLVSFYNNEISEKSEIFDDQFSVERPDGSNFTLKIRSTKLEDSAMYFCASRGDRSRETQYFGPGTRLLVL.

This clonotype was counted at least ten times. This chain connects TRBV20-1 to TRBJ2-3, with unresolved D. Germline V gene sequence: CDR1 DFQATT, CDR2 SNEGSKA (reference sequence). Trimming shortened V by 3 bases and J by 6 bases, and 7 bases separated the two germline ends. The CDR3 is 11 residues long. The CDR3 DNA reads TGCAGTGCTAGCATTTTGGATACGCAGTATTTT. This sequence encodes CSASILDTQYF.

Only a few counts were recorded for this clonotype. The chain recombines TRBV5-1 with TRBJ2-1, with 13 bases fitting TRBD2. CDR3 size: 19 residues. Germline V lookup: CDR1 SGHRS, CDR2 YFSETQ. With 0 bases clipped from V and 1 base from J, the junction kept 7 bases outside the gene matches. The CDR3 coding sequence is TGCGCCAGCAGCTTGGCGGGACTAGCGGGATATTGGTCCTACAATGAGCAGTTCTTC. Its translation: CASSLAGLAGYWSYNEQFF.

This clonotype was found many times. The V call is TRBV28, the J call TRBJ2-3, with 8 bases fitting TRBD2. Germline CDR1 reads MDHEN; CDR2 reads SYDVKM. The J segment lost 0 bases and the V segment lost 4 bases, leaving 9 bases of the junction unmatched. The CDR3 has 17 residues. The CDR3 coding sequence is TGTGCCAGCAGTTGGCCGCTAGCGGGCACTAGCACAGATACGCAGTATTTT. Translated, it gives CASSWPLAGTSTDTQYF.